This T cell receptor beta chain was found in a study of neoadjuvant anti-PD-1 for oral cavity cancer. Study-level information: Patients without progression received a fourth nivolumab dose around day 43, then surgical resection on days 50-56.

The CDR3 is 12 residues long. The germline CDR1 and CDR2 sequences are MNHEY and SVGAGI. The V and J ends lost 5 bases and 2 bases respectively, with 7 bases between them. Method: immunoSEQ multiplex PCR; TCRdb's copy keeps in-frame clones and lacks some. The sample records 60,000 to 75,000 clones, roughly three quarters being singletons. This clone occurred once. The V and J genes are TRBV6-5 and TRBJ2-7, with D uncertain. The origin of this receptor is a person between 40 and 79 years old with oral cavity squamous cell carcinoma. Sample: PBMCs, taken before nivolumab (anti-PD-1) treatment. Written as DNA, the CDR3 is TGTGCCAGCAGTCCGAGTCCCTACGAGCAGTACTTC. Protein sequence: CASSPSPYEQYF.